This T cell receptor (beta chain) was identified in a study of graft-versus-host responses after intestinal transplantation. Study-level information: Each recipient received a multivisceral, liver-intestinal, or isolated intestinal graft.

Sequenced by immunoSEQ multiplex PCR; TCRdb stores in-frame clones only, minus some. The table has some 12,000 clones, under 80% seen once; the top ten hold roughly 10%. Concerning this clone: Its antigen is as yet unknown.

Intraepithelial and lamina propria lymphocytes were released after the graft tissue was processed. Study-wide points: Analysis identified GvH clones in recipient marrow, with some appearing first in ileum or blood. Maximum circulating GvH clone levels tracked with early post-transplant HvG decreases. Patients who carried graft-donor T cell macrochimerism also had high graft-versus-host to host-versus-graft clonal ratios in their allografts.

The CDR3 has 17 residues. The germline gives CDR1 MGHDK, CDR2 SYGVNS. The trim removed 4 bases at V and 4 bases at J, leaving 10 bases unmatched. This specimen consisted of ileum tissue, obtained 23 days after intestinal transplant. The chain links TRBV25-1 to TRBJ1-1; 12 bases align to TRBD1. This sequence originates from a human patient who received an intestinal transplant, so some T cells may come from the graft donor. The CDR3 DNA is TGTGCCAGCAGTGGACCTCGGGACAGGGGGCTTATCACTGAAGCTTTCTTT. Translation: CASSGPRDRGLITEAFF. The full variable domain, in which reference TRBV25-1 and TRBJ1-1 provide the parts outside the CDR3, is EADIYQTPRYLVIGTGKKITLECSQTMGHDKMYWYQQDPGMELHLIHYSYGVNSTEKGDLSSESTVSRIRTEHFPLTLESARPSHTSQYLCASSGPRDRGLITEAFFGQGTRLTVV.